A selection of T cell receptor beta chains follows, all from one sample in a study of Ad26.COV2.S vaccination and SARS-CoV-2 variants. TCRdb's table, derived via immunoSEQ multiplex PCR, lists solely in-frame clones and lacks some. The sample carries around 500,000 clones, 80% to 90% recorded once. The starting material was peripheral blood, obtained in a trial of Ad26.COV2.S vaccine versus placebo. The receptor source for this set is a person aged 18-65 years who received the Ad26.COV2.S COVID-19 vaccine or a placebo. Each CDR3 is given with its conserved first and last residue. D genes are given only for firm matches. Only some rows state a clone size, as once, few, many or a class for expanded clones.

abundance	v_gene	d_gene	j_gene	CDR3nt	CDR3aa
-	TRBV14	TRBD1	TRBJ1-1	TGTGCCAGCAGCCCATACTCAGGGGGCGCGTTTGAAGCTTTCTTT	CASSPYSGGAFEAFF
-	TRBV7-3	TRBD1	TRBJ1-1	TGTGCCAGCAGCTTAACAGGGGGCGAAGGACGGACTGAAGCTTTCTTT	CASSLTGGEGRTEAFF
-	TRBV7-8	-	TRBJ2-5	TGTGCCAGCAGCGAAAATGGATTGCTGGTGAAAGAGACCCAGTACTTC	CASSENGLLVKETQYF
-	TRBV9	TRBD2	TRBJ2-5	TGTGCCACCTCCGACACATTAGCGGGAGAGACCCAGTACTTC	CATSDTLAGETQYF
-	TRBV7-2	-	TRBJ2-2	TGTGCCAGCAGCTCCGGACCACACACCGGGGAGCTGTTTTTT	CASSSGPHTGELFF
-	TRBV5-6	-	TRBJ1-1	TGTGCCAGCAGCTGGGAGAACACTGAAGCTTTCTTT	CASSWENTEAFF
-	TRBV14	-	TRBJ1-2	TGTGCCAGCAGCCAAGAGGGGTATGGCTACACCTTC	CASSQEGYGYTF
few	TRBV4-1	TRBD2	TRBJ2-7	TGCGCCAGCAGCCAAGTAGGGGAGGGCGAGCAGTACTTC	CASSQVGEGEQYF
few	TRBV30	-	TRBJ2-7	TGTGCCTGGAGTCACAGGGTTGGCGAGCAGTACTTC	CAWSHRVGEQYF
-	TRBV5-1	-	TRBJ1-6	TGCGCCAGCAGCTTACTGAACAATCCTAATTCACCCCTCCACTTT	CASSLLNNPNSPLHF
-	TRBV9	-	TRBJ1-2	TGTGCCAGCAGCGTCCAGGGGTGGGATGGCTACACCTTC	CASSVQGWDGYTF
-	TRBV19	-	TRBJ1-6	TGTGCCAGTAGCCAAATCAGGGAAGGGGGTTCACCCCTCCACTTT	CASSQIREGGSPLHF
-	TRBV29-1	-	TRBJ2-5	TGCAGCGTTGGGACTATACCTCAAGAGACCCAGTACTTC	CSVGTIPQETQYF
-	TRBV27	-	TRBJ1-2	TGTGCCAGCAGTTTGTCGCCGGTAAGGAACTATGGCTACACCTTC	CASSLSPVRNYGYTF
-	TRBV9	-	TRBJ2-7	TGTGCCAGCAGCGGCTCAGGGGAGGGCGAGCAGTACTTC	CASSGSGEGEQYF
-	TRBV6-5	-	TRBJ1-2	TGTGCCAGCAGTTACCGGGTCAGGGACTATGGCTACACCTTC	CASSYRVRDYGYTF
once	TRBV28	TRBD2	TRBJ2-1	TGTGCCAGCAGTTTTAGGGCGGCTAGCGGGAGTTTATACAATGAGCAGTTCTTC	CASSFRAASGSLYNEQFF
once	TRBV6-2/TRBV6-3	-	TRBJ1-4	TGTGCCAGCAGTTACTCAGGTCAATGGAAACTGTTTTTT	CASSYSGQWKLFF
-	TRBV7-9	TRBD1	TRBJ2-7	TGTGCCAGCAGCCCAGGCCGGACAGGGGCCTACGAGCAGTACTTC	CASSPGRTGAYEQYF
-	TRBV5-1	-	TRBJ1-2	TGCGCCAGCAGCTTGGCCTTGGTGGATGGCTACACCTTC	CASSLALVDGYTF
-	TRBV7-8	-	TRBJ1-1	TGTGCCAGCAGCTTAGGTTTTGCTGAAGCTTTCTTT	CASSLGFAEAFF
few	TRBV28	-	TRBJ1-1	TGTGCCAGCAGTTTGAGGGGGATGAACACTGAAGCTTTCTTT	CASSLRGMNTEAFF
-	TRBV6-5	-	TRBJ1-4	TGTGCCAGCAGTCGGACGGGTGAAAAACTGTTTTTT	CASSRTGEKLFF
few	TRBV5-1	-	TRBJ1-2	TGCGCCAGCAGCTTGGGTGAGGGAAACTATGGCTACACCTTC	CASSLGEGNYGYTF
-	TRBV6-5	-	TRBJ2-1	TGTGCCAGCAGCAACGGAATAAATGAGCAGTTCTTC	CASSNGINEQFF
few	TRBV28	-	TRBJ1-1	TGTGCCAGCAGTTCCCCTCTCAGGGGCACTGAAGCTTTCTTT	CASSSPLRGTEAFF
-	TRBV4-3	TRBD1	TRBJ1-1	TGCGCCAGCAGCGTTCAGGGGGACACTGAAGCTTTCTTT	CASSVQGDTEAFF
-	TRBV6-5	TRBD1	TRBJ1-2	TGTGCCAGCACCGCTGACAGGGGCGGTGGCTACACCTTC	CASTADRGGGYTF
few	TRBV5-1	-	TRBJ1-1	TGCGCCAGCAGCCTGCAAGAAACAGTGAACACTGAAGCTTTCTTT	CASSLQETVNTEAFF
-	TRBV4-3	-	TRBJ2-2	TGCGCCAGCAGCCAAGGGGGCGGGTTCAACACCGGGGAGCTGTTTTTT	CASSQGGGFNTGELFF
-	TRBV7-2	-	TRBJ2-3	TGTGCCAGCAGCTTCGACGCCACAGATACGCAGTATTTT	CASSFDATDTQYF
-	TRBV10-3	-	TRBJ1-6	TGTGCCATCAGTGCCCAGGGGAATTCACCCCTCCACTTT	CAISAQGNSPLHF
-	TRBV20-1	-	TRBJ2-7	TGCAGTGCAGGCGAGCAGTACTTC	CSAGEQYF
-	TRBV5-1	TRBD2	TRBJ2-7	TGCGCCAGCAGCTTGGGGCCGGGACTAGCGACCTACGAGCAGTACTTC	CASSLGPGLATYEQYF
-	TRBV2	TRBD2	TRBJ2-7	TGTGCCAGCAGTGAGACTAGCGGGGGCTCCTACGAGCAGTACTTC	CASSETSGGSYEQYF
-	TRBV28	-	TRBJ1-2	TGTGCCAGCAGTCCCACCCAGGGGACCTATGGCTACACCTTC	CASSPTQGTYGYTF
-	TRBV6-5	-	TRBJ1-1	TGTGCCAGCGGCAACATCCCGAACACTGAAGCTTTCTTT	CASGNIPNTEAFF
once	TRBV2	TRBD1	TRBJ2-2	TGTGCCAGCAGAGCCGGGACAGGGAACACCGGGGAGCTGTTTTTT	CASRAGTGNTGELFF
-	TRBV25-1	TRBD1	TRBJ2-1	TGTGCCAGCAGTGTTTGGACAGGGGACAACAATGAGCAGTTCTTC	CASSVWTGDNNEQFF
-	TRBV30	-	TRBJ2-7	TGTGCCTGGATGGCGACGAACTCCTACGAGCAGTACTTC	CAWMATNSYEQYF
once	TRBV6-5	TRBD1	TRBJ2-7	TGTGCCAGCAGTTCACCGGGACAGGGGCATTACGAGCAGTACTTC	CASSSPGQGHYEQYF
-	TRBV5-1	-	TRBJ2-6	TGCGCCAGCAGCCCTAAATATATCCGGGACGCGAGGGCCAACGTCCTGACTTTC	CASSPKYIRDARANVLTF
few	TRBV2	-	TRBJ1-5	TGTGCCAGCAGCCTGGGTCTTAATCAGCCCCAGCATTTT	CASSLGLNQPQHF
-	TRBV5-1	-	TRBJ1-6	TGCGCCAGCAGCTCCGGACAGATTATTAATTCACCCCTCCACTTT	CASSSGQIINSPLHF
-	TRBV18	-	TRBJ1-1	TGTGCCAGCTCCAGCGGGTTCGTAATTGCGAACACTGAAGCTTTCTTT	CASSSGFVIANTEAFF
-	TRBV28	-	TRBJ1-2	TGTGCCAGCAGTTTAGCGGGGGGCTATGGCTACACCTTC	CASSLAGGYGYTF
-	TRBV10-3	TRBD1	TRBJ2-7	TGTGCCATCAGTGACGGGACAGGGGAGCAGCAGTACTTC	CAISDGTGEQQYF
few	TRBV27	-	TRBJ2-1	TGTGCCAGCAGGCCAGGGCTGGCGGGGCCGGTTTACAATGAGCAGTTCTTC	CASRPGLAGPVYNEQFF
-	TRBV20-1	-	TRBJ1-4	TGCAGTGCTAGTAGACCAGGGGCATACGAAAAACTGTTTTTT	CSASRPGAYEKLFF
-	TRBV9	-	TRBJ2-3	TGTGCCAGCAGCTTGACTAGCACAGATACGCAGTATTTT	CASSLTSTDTQYF
-	TRBV19	-	TRBJ2-7	TGTGCCAGTAGTATTCCCGGAGGACAGTACTACGAGCAGTACTTC	CASSIPGGQYYEQYF
-	TRBV14	-	TRBJ2-3	TGTGCCAGCAGCCGAGGCAGGCACCGAACTTACACAGATACGCAGTATTTT	CASSRGRHRTYTDTQYF